The subject of this entry is one TCR beta chain. These data originate in a study of T cell clones after liver transplantation. Assay used: immunoSEQ multiplex PCR; TCRdb lists only in-frame clones, some missing. The sample includes tens of thousands of clones, 65% to 85% of them seen just once. Trimming shortened V by 0 bases and J by 3 bases, and 9 bases separated the two germline ends. CDR1 and CDR2 from the germline V gene are LGHNA and YSLEER. The CDR3 is 15 residues long. The sequence was collected from a human patient who received a liver transplant. The graft donor may have contributed some T cells. This chain connects TRBV4-3 to TRBJ1-5; D remains unclear. The sample consisted of CD4+ T cells from blood, taken 46 months after liver transplant. This CDR3 is CASSQEYAVNQPQHF. In nucleotides, the CDR3 is TGCGCCAGCAGCCAAGAGTACGCAGTCAATCAGCCCCAGCATTTT.